This passage covers 10 T cell receptor beta chains from one sample sequenced in a study of cytomegalovirus exposure and HLA in healthy donors (dated by TCRdb to the late 2010s). Library preparation used the immunoSEQ multiplex PCR assay. A mixture of 60 forward primers for TCR Vbeta segments and 13 reverse primers for TCR Jbeta segments was used in the multiplex PCR. The table comes from immuneACCESS by way of TCRdb, which keeps in-frame sequences with V and J called. Part of the clones is missing from these tables; in studies checked, under half for an unresolved V gene and the rest for unknown reasons. The sample contains 90,000 to 130,000 clones, around three quarters of them found a single time. The biggest ten clones account for 3% of the sample. Sequencing was done on a sample of PBMCs. Receptors originate from a woman aged 18-30 years in good health and CMV-seropositive.

The chain uses TRBV5-1 and TRBJ1-4, with TRBD1 matching over 10 bases. The CDR3 length is 16 residues. V dropped 4 bases and J dropped 10; count of bases not matched to a gene: 13. Per the germline V gene, CDR1 is SGHRS and CDR2 is YFSETQ. The CDR3 DNA is TGCGCCAGCAGCGATCCCTCCGGGACAGGGGTTGGAAAACTGTTTTTT. Amino acid sequence: CASSDPSGTGVGKLFF.

The V and J genes are TRBV2 and TRBJ1-2; D is unclear. CDR1 SNHLY and CDR2 FYNNEI come from the germline V gene. The CDR3 has 12 amino acids. The ends were cut back, 7 bases at V and 8 bases at J, with 14 bases in the middle. The CDR3 reads CASNPGPGGYTF. The DNA for the CDR3 is TGTGCCAGCAACCCTGGGCCAGGAGGCTACACCTTC.

The gene calls are TRBV6-1 and TRBJ1-2; no reliable D call. The V gene's germline CDR1 is MNHNS and CDR2 SASEGT. The CDR3 consists of 12 residues. V was cut by 4 bases and J by 7 bases, with 10 bases left in between. The CDR3 spells CASSGGIGGYTF. In DNA, the CDR3 is TGTGCCAGCAGTGGCGGGATCGGTGGCTACACCTTC.

V usage is TRBV19 and J usage is TRBJ2-3; 15 positions match TRBD2. This CDR3 contains 19 residues. The germline V gene has CDR1 LNHDA and CDR2 SQIVND (reference sequence). Losses at the gene ends were 5 bases for V and 3 bases for J; bases not matched to a gene: 12. The CDR3 sequence is CASSASPGLAGGATDTQYF. In DNA form, the CDR3 reads TGTGCCAGTAGTGCGTCCCCGGGACTAGCGGGAGGAGCGACAGATACGCAGTATTTT.

The chain combines TRBV5-1 with TRBJ1-1, with 9 bases identical to TRBD1. Germline V gives CDR1 SGHRS, CDR2 YFSETQ. The CDR3 has 13 residues. V was clipped by 4 bases and J by 7 bases; unmatched bases: 5. CDR3: CASSPGQGIEAFF. Written as DNA, the CDR3 is TGCGCCAGCAGCCCGGGACAGGGTATTGAAGCTTTCTTT.

The chain employs TRBV6-1 and TRBJ2-7; D unresolved. The CDR3 length is 15 residues. Germline V gene lookup returns CDR1 MNHNS and CDR2 SASEGT. Trimming took 1 base from V and 1 from J, leaving 11 bases between them. The CDR3 DNA is TGTGCCAGCAGTGAAGGCAGGCCTTTGTCCTACGAGCAGTACTTC. It translates to CASSEGRPLSYEQYF.

This sequence joins TRBV4-2 and TRBJ1-1, with TRBD1 as a possible D gene (6 bases). Germline V lookup: CDR1 LGHNA, CDR2 YNFKEQ. The CDR3 length is 13 residues. V was pared by 5 bases and J by 5 bases, with 12 bases between. This chain's CDR3 is CASSSTGRTEAFF. CDR3 coding DNA: TGTGCCAGCAGCTCTACAGGGCGGACTGAAGCTTTCTTT.

The chain has TRBV5-6 and TRBJ2-1, with 9 bases that match TRBD2. J gave up 10 bases and V 7 bases, and 9 bases lay outside the gene matches. CDR1 is SGHDT and CDR2 is YYEEEE in the germline V gene. CDR3 length: 13 residues. The CDR3 bases are TGTGCCAGCGCTGGGACTAGCTTAACGGAGCAGTTCTTC. It codes for CASAGTSLTEQFF. Looking up the rest from reference TRBV5-6 and TRBJ2-1 gives the full variable domain: DAGVTQSPTHLIKTRGQQVTLRCSPKSGHDTVSWYQQALGQGPQFIFQYYEEEERQRGNFPDRFSGHQFPNYSSELNVNALLLGDSALYLCASAGTSLTEQFFGPGTRLTVL.

V usage is TRBV2 and J usage is TRBJ1-5; the match to TRBD1 covers 10 bases. Per germline, CDR1 SNHLY and CDR2 FYNNEI. The V segment lost 6 bases and the J segment 6 bases; nucleotides outside the gene matches: 8. This CDR3 contains 15 residues. CDR3 in amino acids: CASSAGTGDGQPQHF. CDR3 nucleotides: TGTGCCAGCAGCGCCGGGACAGGGGATGGTCAGCCCCAGCATTTT.

This chain joins TRBV10-1 and TRBJ2-5, with no clear D. This CDR3 is 15 amino acids long. Trimming took 0 bases from V and 5 from J, leaving 13 bases between them. Germline lookup yields CDR1 WNHNN and CDR2 SYGVQD (reference sequence). CDR3 residues: CASSESARLRETQYF. In DNA, the CDR3 is TGCGCCAGCAGTGAGTCTGCACGACTTCGGGAGACCCAGTACTTC.